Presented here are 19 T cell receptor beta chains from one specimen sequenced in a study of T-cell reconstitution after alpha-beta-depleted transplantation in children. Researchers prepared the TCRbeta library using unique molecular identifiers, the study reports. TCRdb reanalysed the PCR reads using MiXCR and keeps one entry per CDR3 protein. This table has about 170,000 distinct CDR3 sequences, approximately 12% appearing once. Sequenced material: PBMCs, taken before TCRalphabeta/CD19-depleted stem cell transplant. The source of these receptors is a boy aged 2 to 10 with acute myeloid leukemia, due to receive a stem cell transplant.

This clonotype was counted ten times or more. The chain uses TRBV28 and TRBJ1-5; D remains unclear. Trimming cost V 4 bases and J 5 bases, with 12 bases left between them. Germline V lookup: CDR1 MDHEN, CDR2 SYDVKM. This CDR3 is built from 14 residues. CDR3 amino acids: CASSSAGSYQPQHF. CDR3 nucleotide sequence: TGTGCCAGCAGTTCCGCGGGGAGCTATCAGCCCCAGCATTTT.

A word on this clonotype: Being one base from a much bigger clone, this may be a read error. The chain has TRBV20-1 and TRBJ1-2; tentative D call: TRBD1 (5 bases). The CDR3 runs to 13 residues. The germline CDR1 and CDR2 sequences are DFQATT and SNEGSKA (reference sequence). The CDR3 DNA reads TGCGGTGCTAGAATTCCGGGGGTATATGGCTACACCTTC. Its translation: CGARIPGVYGYTF.

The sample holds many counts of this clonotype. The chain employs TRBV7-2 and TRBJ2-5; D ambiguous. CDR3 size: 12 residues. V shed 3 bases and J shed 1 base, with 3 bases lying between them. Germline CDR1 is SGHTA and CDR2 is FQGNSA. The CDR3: CASSFAQETQYF. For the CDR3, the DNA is TGTGCCAGCAGCTTCGCCCAAGAGACCCAGTACTTC.

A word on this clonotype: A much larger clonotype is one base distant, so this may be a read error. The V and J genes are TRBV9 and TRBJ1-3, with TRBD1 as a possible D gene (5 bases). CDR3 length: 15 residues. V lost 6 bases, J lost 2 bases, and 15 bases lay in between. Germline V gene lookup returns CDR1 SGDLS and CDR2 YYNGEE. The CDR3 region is CASNPAGNPGNTIYF. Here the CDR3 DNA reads TGTGCCAGCAACCCGGCAGGGAACCCTGGAAACACCATATATTTT.

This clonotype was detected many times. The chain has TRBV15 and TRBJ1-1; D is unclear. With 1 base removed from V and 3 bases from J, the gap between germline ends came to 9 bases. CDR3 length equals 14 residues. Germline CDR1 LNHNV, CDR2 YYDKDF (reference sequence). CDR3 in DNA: TGTGCCACCAGCAGAGCGGGCGGGGACACTGAAGCTTTCTTT. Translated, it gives CATSRAGGDTEAFF. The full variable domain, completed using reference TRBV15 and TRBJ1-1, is DAMVIQNPRYQVTQFGKPVTLSCSQTLNHNVMYWYQQKSSQAPKLLFHYYDKDFNNEADTPDNFQSRRPNTSFCFLDIRSPGLGDTAMYLCATSRAGGDTEAFFGQGTRLTVV.

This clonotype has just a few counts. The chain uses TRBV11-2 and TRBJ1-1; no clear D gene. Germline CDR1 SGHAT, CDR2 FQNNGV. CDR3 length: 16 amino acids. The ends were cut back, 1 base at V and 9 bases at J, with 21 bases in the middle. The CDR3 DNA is TGTGCCAGCAGCTTAGGGTCGGGGAGTGAAGCGGTTCAAGCTTTCTTT. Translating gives CASSLGSGSEAVQAFF.

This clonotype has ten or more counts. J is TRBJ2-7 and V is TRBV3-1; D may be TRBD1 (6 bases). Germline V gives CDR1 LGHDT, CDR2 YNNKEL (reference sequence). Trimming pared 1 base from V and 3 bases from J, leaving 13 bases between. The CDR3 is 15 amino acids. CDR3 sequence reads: CASSQGFTGNYEQYV. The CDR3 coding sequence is TGTGCCAGCAGCCAAGGCTTTACAGGGAACTACGAGCAGTACGTC.

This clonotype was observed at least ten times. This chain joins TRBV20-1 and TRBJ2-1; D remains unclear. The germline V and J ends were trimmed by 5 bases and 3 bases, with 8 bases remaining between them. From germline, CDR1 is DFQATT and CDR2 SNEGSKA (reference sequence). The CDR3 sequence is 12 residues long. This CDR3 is CSAPSHYNEQFF. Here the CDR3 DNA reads TGCAGTGCTCCGTCCCACTACAATGAGCAGTTCTTC.

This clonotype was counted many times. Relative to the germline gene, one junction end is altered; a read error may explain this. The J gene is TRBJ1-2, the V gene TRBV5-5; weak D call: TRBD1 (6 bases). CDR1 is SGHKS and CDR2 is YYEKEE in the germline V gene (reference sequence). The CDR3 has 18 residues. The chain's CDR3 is CASILKAGEGEANYGYTF. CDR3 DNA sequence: TGTGCCAGCATCTTGAAGGCAGGGGAAGGAGAAGCTAACTATGGCTACACCTTC.

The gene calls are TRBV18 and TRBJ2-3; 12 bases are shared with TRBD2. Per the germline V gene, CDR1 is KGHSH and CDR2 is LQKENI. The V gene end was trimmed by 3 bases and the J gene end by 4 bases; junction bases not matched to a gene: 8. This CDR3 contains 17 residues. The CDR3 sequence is CASSPRLAGASPDTQYF. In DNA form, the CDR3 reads TGTGCCAGCTCACCTCGACTAGCGGGAGCCTCCCCAGATACGCAGTATTTT.

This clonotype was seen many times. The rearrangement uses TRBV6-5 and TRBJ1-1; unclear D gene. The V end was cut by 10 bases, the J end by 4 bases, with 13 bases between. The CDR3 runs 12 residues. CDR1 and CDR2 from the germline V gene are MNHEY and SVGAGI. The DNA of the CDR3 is TGTGCCACCGGCCCCGTTGGCACTGAAGCTTTCTTT. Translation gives CATGPVGTEAFF.

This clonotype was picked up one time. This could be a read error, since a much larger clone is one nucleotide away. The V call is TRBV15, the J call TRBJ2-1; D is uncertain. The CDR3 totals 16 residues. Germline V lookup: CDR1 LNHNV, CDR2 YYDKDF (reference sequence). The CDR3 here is CAASRATPAKYNEQFF. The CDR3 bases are TGTGCCGCCAGCAGAGCCACTCCGGCGAAGTACAATGAGCAGTTCTTC.

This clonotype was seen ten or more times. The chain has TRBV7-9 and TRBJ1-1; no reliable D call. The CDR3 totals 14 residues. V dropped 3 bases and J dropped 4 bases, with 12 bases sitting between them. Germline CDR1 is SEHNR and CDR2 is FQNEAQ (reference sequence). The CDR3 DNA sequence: TGTGCCAGCAGCTTGGCAGTAAAGGGCACTGAAGCTTTCTTT. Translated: CASSLAVKGTEAFF.

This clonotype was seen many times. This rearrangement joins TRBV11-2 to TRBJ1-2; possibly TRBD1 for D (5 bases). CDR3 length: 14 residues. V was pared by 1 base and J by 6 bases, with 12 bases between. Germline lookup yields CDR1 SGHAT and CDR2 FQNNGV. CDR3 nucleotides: TGTGCCAGCAGCTTAGCTCCCAGGGTCCATGGCTACACCTTC. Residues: CASSLAPRVHGYTF.

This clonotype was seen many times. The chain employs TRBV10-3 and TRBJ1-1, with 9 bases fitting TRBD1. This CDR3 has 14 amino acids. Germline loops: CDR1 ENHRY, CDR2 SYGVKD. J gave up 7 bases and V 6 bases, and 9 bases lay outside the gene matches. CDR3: CAIRGTGLQNEAFF. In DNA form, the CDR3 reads TGTGCCATCAGGGGGACAGGGTTGCAAAATGAAGCTTTCTTT.

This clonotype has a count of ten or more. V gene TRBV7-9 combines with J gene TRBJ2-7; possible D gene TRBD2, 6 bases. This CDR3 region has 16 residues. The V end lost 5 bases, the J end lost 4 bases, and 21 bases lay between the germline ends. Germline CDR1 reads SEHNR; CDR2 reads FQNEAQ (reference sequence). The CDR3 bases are TGTGCCAGCAGCCAGCTAGGTGGGCTCGGGGGTTACGAGCAGTACTTC. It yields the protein CASSQLGGLGGYEQYF.

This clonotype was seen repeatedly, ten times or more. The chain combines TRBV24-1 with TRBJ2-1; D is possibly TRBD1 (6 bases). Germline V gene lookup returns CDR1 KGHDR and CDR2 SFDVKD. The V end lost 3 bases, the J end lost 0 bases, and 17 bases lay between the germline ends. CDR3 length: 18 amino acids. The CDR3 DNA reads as TGTGCCACCAGTGATCCGAGCACGACAGGAATCTCCTACAATGAGCAGTTCTTC. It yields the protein CATSDPSTTGISYNEQFF.

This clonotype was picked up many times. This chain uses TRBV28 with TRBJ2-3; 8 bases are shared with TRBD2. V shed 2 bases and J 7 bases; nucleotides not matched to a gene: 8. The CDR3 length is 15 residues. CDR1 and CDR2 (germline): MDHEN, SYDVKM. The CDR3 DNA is TGTGCCAGCAGTTTAATAGCGGGGACCGCTTATACGCAGTATTTT. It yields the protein CASSLIAGTAYTQYF.

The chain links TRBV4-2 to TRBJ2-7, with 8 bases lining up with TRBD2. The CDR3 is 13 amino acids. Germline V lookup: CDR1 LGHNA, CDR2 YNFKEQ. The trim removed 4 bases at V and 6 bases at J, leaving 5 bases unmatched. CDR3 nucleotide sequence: TGTGCCAGCAGCCCCGGGGGGGCCTGCGAGCAGTACGTC. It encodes CASSPGGACEQYV.